This TCR beta chain was identified during a study of blood T cell repertoires in COVID-19. This CDR3 spans 16 amino acids. Trimming removed 4 bases from V and 5 bases from J; junction bases left unmatched: 8. Germline CDR1 LGHNA, CDR2 YSLEER. Authors' methods: Counts of nucleated cells, estimated from reference gene primer amplification, were obtained. Data came from immunoSEQ multiplex PCR; TCRdb stores just in-frame clones and leaves some out. V and J calls and clone size follow that table, whereas D and trimming were derived from the DNA. Here the sample spans some 120,000 clones, 90% being singletons.

The clonotype was recovered from a man in his sixties with COVID-19, enrolled during active disease. Material: peripheral blood. The V gene is TRBV4-3, the J gene TRBJ2-1, with 10 nucleotides matching TRBD2. CDR3 protein: CASSPRPSGSHNEQFF. The CDR3 DNA sequence: TGCGCCAGCAGCCCAAGGCCTAGCGGGAGTCACAATGAGCAGTTCTTC.